A selection of T cell receptor beta chains follows, all from one sample in a study of T cell responses to AZD1222 COVID-19 vaccine. Clones were sequenced by immunoSEQ multiplex PCR, and TCRdb holds only the in-frame ones, with some missing. The repertoire includes 90,000 to 120,000 clones, 75% to 95% of them detected once, and about 6.6% sits in the top ten. The specimen comprised peripheral blood, sampled 28 days after the second AZD1222 dose. All receptors come from an adult who received the AZD1222 COVID-19 vaccine. Each CDR3 is given with its conserved first and last residue. A D gene is named only where the DNA matches it firmly. Clone size is given for some rows only: seen once, a few or many times, or a class if the clone is expanded.

V	J	size	D	DNA	CDR3
TRBV3-1/TRBV3-2	TRBJ2-1	.	.	TGTGCCAGCAGCCAAGGGGCCACTGAGCAGTTCTTC	CASSQGATEQFF
TRBV5-5	TRBJ2-1	.	.	TGTGCCAGCAGCTTGCGGGGCCTTGAGCAGTTCTTC	CASSLRGLEQFF
TRBV27	TRBJ2-3	.	.	TGTGCCAGCAGTCCTCGGACAGTCACAGATACGCAGTATTTT	CASSPRTVTDTQYF
TRBV16	TRBJ1-1	.	TRBD1	TGTGCCAGCAGCCAAGAACTCCCGGGACAGGGAGGGACTGAAGCTTTCTTT	CASSQELPGQGGTEAFF
TRBV4-1	TRBJ1-2	.	.	TGCGCCAGCAGCCCCCTGGAGGCGGCCGGAGCTAACTATGGCTACACCTTC	CASSPLEAAGANYGYTF
TRBV3-1/TRBV3-2	TRBJ1-5	.	TRBD1	TGTGCCAGCAGCCACCCCGGACAGGGAGCTCAGCCCCAGCATTTT	CASSHPGQGAQPQHF
TRBV11-2	TRBJ1-2	.	TRBD1	TGTGCCAGCAGCTTAGAGACAGGGGTCGGCTACACCTTC	CASSLETGVGYTF
TRBV11-2	TRBJ1-2	.	TRBD1	TGTGCCAGCAGCCCAGGACAGGGAGTTGCTGGCTACACCTTC	CASSPGQGVAGYTF
TRBV4-3	TRBJ1-2	.	.	TGCGCCAGCAGCCAAGACCGATTGGGGGGCGCTTACTATGGCTACACCTTC	CASSQDRLGGAYYGYTF
TRBV5-1	TRBJ2-3	.	TRBD2	TGCGCCAGTTGGGGACCGCGACTAGCGGGGGTCCATACGCAGTATTTT	CASWGPRLAGVHTQYF
TRBV7-2	TRBJ2-1	.	TRBD2	TGTGCCAGCAGCCCAAGACTAGCGGGAGACCATGAGCAGTTCTTC	CASSPRLAGDHEQFF
TRBV19	TRBJ2-1	once	.	TGTGCCAGTAGTCCGGGACTCCGCTCCTACAATGAGCAGTTCTTC	CASSPGLRSYNEQFF
TRBV9	TRBJ2-4	.	.	TGTGCCAGCAGCGTAGACGGGACGAACATTCAGTACTTC	CASSVDGTNIQYF
TRBV18	TRBJ1-2	.	.	TGTGCCAGCTCACTTACCAGGGATGGCTACACCTTC	CASSLTRDGYTF
TRBV28	TRBJ2-2	few	TRBD1	TGTGCCAGCAGTTTACCCTACAGGGGGCTGTATCCCGGGGAGCTGTTTTTT	CASSLPYRGLYPGELFF
TRBV6-5	TRBJ2-2	few	TRBD1	TGTGCCAGCAGACCGAGCAGGGGGCACACCGGGGAGCTGTTTTTT	CASRPSRGHTGELFF
TRBV21-1	TRBJ1-5	.	.	TGTGCCAGCAGCAACGGGACAGGGGACCATCAGCCCCAGCATTTT	CASSNGTGDHQPQHF